A selection of T cell receptor beta chains follows, all from one sample in a study of shared clonotypes between healthy human individuals. Generated by immunoSEQ multiplex PCR, the TCRdb table keeps only in-frame clones and is missing some. Of more than 900,000 clones listed, approximately 78% were seen once; the top ten hold 0.6% to 0.7%. Material for sequencing was memory CD4+ T cells from PBMCs. The receptors here all came from a man aged 18 to 35 in good health. Some clones in this sample may be carry-over from other donors' samples. Both conserved end residues are part of each CDR3. D genes are given only for firm matches. The listing skips clone size in some rows; elsewhere it reads once, few, many or a size class.

j_call v_call clone_size d_call cdr3_nt cdr3_aa
TRBJ1-2 TRBV23-1 NA TRBD1 TGCGCCAGCAGTCAAAGGGGGCCCAACTATGGCTACACCTTC CASSQRGPNYGYTF
TRBJ1-5 TRBV5-1 few NA TGCGCCAGCAGCTTGTCAGGGAGCCATGGAGCCGGCAATCAGCCCCAGCATTTT CASSLSGSHGAGNQPQHF
TRBJ2-2 TRBV30 once NA TGTGCCTGGAGTGTACTTAGAAACACCGGGGAGCTGTTTTTT CAWSVLRNTGELFF
TRBJ2-3 TRBV7-2 NA NA TGTGCCAGCAGCTTAGTAGCAGGGAGGCCTTCCACAGATACGCAGTATTTT CASSLVAGRPSTDTQYF
TRBJ2-3 TRBV28 NA TRBD1 TGTGCCAGCAGTTTCCCCCAGGGGGCCGGCACAGATACGCAGTATTTT CASSFPQGAGTDTQYF
TRBJ2-1 TRBV7-2 NA NA TGTGCCAGCAGCCCGACCGGGATCTACGCCTACAATGAGCAGTTCTTC CASSPTGIYAYNEQFF
TRBJ1-5 TRBV6-1 NA TRBD1 TGTGCCAGCAGCCGGACAGGGAGCAATCAGCCCCAGCATTTT CASSRTGSNQPQHF
TRBJ2-3 TRBV7-3 NA NA TGTGCCAGCAGCTTATTCGGGGTTGTAGATACGCAGTATTTT CASSLFGVVDTQYF
TRBJ2-2 TRBV18 NA NA TGTGCCAGCTCACCGACCCTTCAGGACACCGGGGAGCTGTTTTTT CASSPTLQDTGELFF
TRBJ1-2 TRBV11-2 NA NA TGTGCCAGCAGCTTAGAACCGGAAGGGCTAGTCGTTCGACATAACTATGGCTACACCTTC CASSLEPEGLVVRHNYGYTF
TRBJ1-1 TRBV19 NA NA TGTGCCAGTAGGAAACAGGTAAACACTGAAGCTTTCTTT CASRKQVNTEAFF
TRBJ1-6 TRBV2 NA TRBD1 TGTGCCAGCAGTCGGACAGGAAATTCACCCCTCCACTTT CASSRTGNSPLHF
TRBJ2-5 TRBV6-4 NA NA TGTGCCAGCTACTGTGATAGGGGGGAGCAGACCCAGTACTTC CASYCDRGEQTQYF
TRBJ2-4 TRBV28 NA NA TGTGCCAGTTCAGGGGAGGCCAAAAACATTCAGTACTTC CASSGEAKNIQYF
TRBJ1-5 TRBV2 NA TRBD1 TGTGCCAGCAGCCGGGACAGAGCTTATCAGCCCCAGCATTTT CASSRDRAYQPQHF
TRBJ2-7 TRBV29-1 NA NA TGCAGCGCGGGTGGTCGCTACGAGCAGTACTTC CSAGGRYEQYF
TRBJ2-5 TRBV6-6 NA NA TGTGCCAGCAGTTATTTCGAGCGGACGGGCGGAGAGACCCAGTACTTC CASSYFERTGGETQYF
TRBJ2-5 TRBV11-2 once NA TGTGCCAGCAGCAGGGACCGCCAAGAGACCCAGTACTTC CASSRDRQETQYF